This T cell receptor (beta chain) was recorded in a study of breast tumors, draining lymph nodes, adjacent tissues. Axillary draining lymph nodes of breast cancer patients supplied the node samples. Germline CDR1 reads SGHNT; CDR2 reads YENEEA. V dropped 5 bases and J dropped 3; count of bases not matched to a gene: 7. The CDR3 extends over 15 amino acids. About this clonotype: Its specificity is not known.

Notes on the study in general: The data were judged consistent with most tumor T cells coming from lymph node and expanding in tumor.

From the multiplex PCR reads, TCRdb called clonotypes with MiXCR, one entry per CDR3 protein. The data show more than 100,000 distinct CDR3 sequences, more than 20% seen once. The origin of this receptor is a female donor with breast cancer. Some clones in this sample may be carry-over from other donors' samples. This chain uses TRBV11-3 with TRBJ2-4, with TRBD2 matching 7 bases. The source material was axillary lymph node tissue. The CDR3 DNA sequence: TGTGCCAGCAGCCCAGTCGGGGAGGGCAAAAACATTCAGTACTTC. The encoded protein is CASSPVGEGKNIQYF.